This entry lists 13 T cell receptor beta chains sequenced from one sample in a study of blood T cell repertoires in COVID-19. The data were produced by immunoSEQ multiplex PCR, yet TCRdb's version contains in-frame clones alone and is incomplete. The sample holds around 200,000 clones, 70% to 85% seen once. The sequenced material came from peripheral blood. These TCRs come from a woman in her forties or fifties with acute or convalescent COVID-19.

This chain uses TRBV18 with TRBJ2-7; D is undetermined. The CDR3 is 13 residues long. Trimming cost V 2 bases and J 7 bases, with 12 bases left between them. Germline CDR1 reads KGHSH; CDR2 reads LQKENI. The CDR3 loop reads CASSPGSTREQYF. The CDR3 DNA is TGTGCCAGCTCACCAGGCTCAACCAGGGAGCAGTACTTC.

The chain carries TRBV30 and TRBJ1-4, with D tentatively TRBD1 (6 bases). Germline CDR1 and CDR2: GTSNPN and SVGIG (reference sequence). Between the trimmed V and J ends, which lost 7 bases and 8 bases, there was a span of 11 bases. This CDR3 region has 11 residues. As DNA, the CDR3 is TGTGCCTCAGGGGAAGGGGAAAAACTGTTTTTT. This codes for CASGEGEKLFF.

The V gene is TRBV29-1, the J gene TRBJ1-1; 9 bases line up with TRBD1. The CDR3 is 12 residues long. J was trimmed by 11 bases and V by 7 bases; bases with no gene match: 11. Germline V gives CDR1 SQVTM, CDR2 ANQGSEA. CDR3 protein: CSAERPGQGAFF. CDR3 bases: TGCAGCGCCGAAAGGCCGGGACAGGGTGCTTTCTTT.

This clone has only one observation. The chain carries TRBV6-4 and TRBJ2-3; the match to TRBD1 covers 7 bases. The V gene's germline CDR1 is MRHNA and CDR2 SNTAGT. V was clipped by 4 bases and J by 0 bases; unmatched bases: 4. The CDR3 covers 15 residues. The CDR3 DNA sequence: TGTGCCAGCAGTGCCACAGGGGTGAGCACAGATACGCAGTATTTT. Its protein product is CASSATGVSTDTQYF.

This chain uses TRBV28 with TRBJ2-2, with D hard to call. This CDR3 spans 14 amino acids. V lost 8 bases, J lost 7 bases, and 17 bases lay in between. The V gene's germline CDR1 is MDHEN and CDR2 SYDVKM. The CDR3 nucleotides read TGTGCCAGCCCCTTTGCTGTAGGCGGCGGGGAGCTGTTTTTT. Translating it yields CASPFAVGGGELFF. Filled out from reference TRBV28 and TRBJ2-2, the complete variable domain reads DVKVTQSSRYLVKRTGEKVFLECVQDMDHENMFWYRQDPGLGLRLIYFSYDVKMKEKGDIPEGYSVSREKKERFSLILESASTNQTSMYLCASPFAVGGGELFFGEGSRLTVL.

J is TRBJ2-7 and V is TRBV19; D is uncertain. Deletions cut 5 bases from V and 1 base from J, with 12 bases between. The germline gives CDR1 LNHDA, CDR2 SQIVND (reference sequence). The CDR3 is 14 residues long. The CDR3 nucleotides are TGTGCCAGTAGTCCCCGAAGCCCTTCCTACGAGCAGTACTTC. Residues: CASSPRSPSYEQYF.

The J gene is TRBJ2-2, the V gene TRBV11-3; possible D gene TRBD2, 5 bases. V was clipped by 5 bases and J by 6 bases, with 13 bases between them. CDR1 and CDR2 (germline): SGHNT, YENEEA. There are 14 residues in the CDR3. CDR3 DNA sequence: TGTGCCAGCAGCCCTAGATCCGGGGCCGGGGAGCTGTTTTTT. Translation: CASSPRSGAGELFF.

This chain uses TRBV6-1 with TRBJ1-4; D is possibly TRBD1 (5 bases). The CDR3 is 17 amino acids. V was pared by 0 bases and J by 8 bases, with 19 bases between. CDR1 MNHNS and CDR2 SASEGT come from the germline V gene. The CDR3 nucleotides read TGTGCCAGCAGTGAAGCGCTGAGTGGGGAGGGGCGGGAAAAACTGTTTTTT. It specifies CASSEALSGEGREKLFF.

The V gene is TRBV10-2, the J gene TRBJ2-3; the match to TRBD1 covers 8 bases. The trim removed 6 bases at V and 1 base at J, leaving 0 bases unmatched. The germline V gene encodes CDR1 WSHSY and CDR2 SAAADI. CDR3 length: 13 residues. The CDR3 loop is CASRGQGTDTQYF. In DNA, the CDR3 is TGCGCCAGCAGGGGACAGGGCACAGATACGCAGTATTTT.

The chain recombines TRBV28 with TRBJ1-2; TRBD1 agrees at 7 bases. Germline V lookup: CDR1 MDHEN, CDR2 SYDVKM. Trimming cost V 5 bases and J 6 bases; bases outside gene matches: 9. This CDR3 spans 14 amino acids. This chain's CDR3 is CASSLPAGGNGYTF. In DNA form, the CDR3 reads TGTGCCAGCAGTCTTCCCGCAGGGGGAAATGGCTACACCTTC.

The chain joins TRBV19 to TRBJ2-6, with TRBD1 matching over 7 bases. The CDR3 covers 16 residues. Germline CDR1 LNHDA, CDR2 SQIVND (reference sequence). J was trimmed by 2 bases and V by 5 bases; bases with no gene match: 6. The CDR3 DNA is TGTGCCAGTAGTGGGACAGCCTGGGCTGGGGCCAACGTCCTGACTTTC. This gives the protein CASSGTAWAGANVLTF.

This chain joins TRBV11-2 and TRBJ1-2; no firm D call. Between the trimmed V and J ends, which lost 1 base and 4 bases, there was a span of 10 bases. The germline V gene has CDR1 SGHAT and CDR2 FQNNGV. This CDR3 is built from 14 residues. The CDR3 DNA reads as TGTGCCAGCAGCTTAGTAACAGAGAGCTATGGCTACACCTTC. Translation: CASSLVTESYGYTF. Filled out from reference TRBV11-2 and TRBJ1-2, the complete variable domain reads EAGVAQSPRYKIIEKRQSVAFWCNPISGHATLYWYQQILGQGPKLLIQFQNNGVVDDSQLPKDRFSAERLKGVDSTLKIQPAKLEDSAVYLCASSLVTESYGYTFGSGTRLTVV.

The chain couples TRBV28 to TRBJ2-3, with 9 bases that match TRBD1. V trimming: 5 bases; J trimming: 3 bases; junction bases outside the gene matches: 6. The CDR3 has 15 amino acids. CDR1 MDHEN and CDR2 SYDVKM come from the germline V gene. DNA of the CDR3: TGTGCCAGCAGTACGGGACAGGGAGGGACAGATACGCAGTATTTT. Its protein is CASSTGQGGTDTQYF.